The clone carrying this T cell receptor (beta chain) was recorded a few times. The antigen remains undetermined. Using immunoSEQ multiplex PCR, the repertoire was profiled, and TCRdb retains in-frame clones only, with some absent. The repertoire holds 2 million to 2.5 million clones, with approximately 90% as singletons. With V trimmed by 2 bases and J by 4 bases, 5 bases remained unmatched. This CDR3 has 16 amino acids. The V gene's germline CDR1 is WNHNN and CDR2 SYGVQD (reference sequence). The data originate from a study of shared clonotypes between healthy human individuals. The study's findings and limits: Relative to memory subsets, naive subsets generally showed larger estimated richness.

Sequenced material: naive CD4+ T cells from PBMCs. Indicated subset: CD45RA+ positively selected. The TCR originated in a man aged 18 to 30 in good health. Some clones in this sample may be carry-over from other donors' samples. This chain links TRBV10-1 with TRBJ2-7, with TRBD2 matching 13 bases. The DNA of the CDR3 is TGCGCCAGCAGTGAGGGACTAGCGGGAGCGGGTTACGAGCAGTACTTC. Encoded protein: CASSEGLAGAGYEQYF.